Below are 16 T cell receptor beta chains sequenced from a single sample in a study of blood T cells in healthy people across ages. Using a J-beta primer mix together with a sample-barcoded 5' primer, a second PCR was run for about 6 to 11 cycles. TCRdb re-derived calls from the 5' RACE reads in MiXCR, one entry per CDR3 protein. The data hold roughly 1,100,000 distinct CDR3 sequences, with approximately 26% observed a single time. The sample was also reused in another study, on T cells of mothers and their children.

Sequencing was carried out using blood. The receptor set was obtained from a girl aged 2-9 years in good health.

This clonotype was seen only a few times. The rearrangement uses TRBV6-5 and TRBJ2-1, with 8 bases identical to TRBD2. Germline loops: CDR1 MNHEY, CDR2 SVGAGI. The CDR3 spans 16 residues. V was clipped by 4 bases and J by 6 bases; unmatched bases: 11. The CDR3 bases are TGTGCCAGCAGTTCCCTTCGGGGGGGCGGGGGCAATGAGCAGTTCTTC. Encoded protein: CASSSLRGGGGNEQFF.

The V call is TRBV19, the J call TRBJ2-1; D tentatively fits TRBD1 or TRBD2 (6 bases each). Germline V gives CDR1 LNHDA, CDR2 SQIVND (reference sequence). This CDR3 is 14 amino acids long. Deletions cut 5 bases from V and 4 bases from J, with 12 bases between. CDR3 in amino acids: CASSLRGVYNEQFF. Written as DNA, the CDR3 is TGTGCCAGTAGTTTGAGGGGGGTTTACAATGAGCAGTTCTTC.

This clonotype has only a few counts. In nucleotides, the CDR3 is TGTGCCAGCAGTGAATTCTCGGGCAGGGATGAAGCTTTCTTT. Translating gives CASSEFSGRDEAFF. The rearrangement uses TRBV6-1 and TRBJ1-1, with D possibly matching TRBD1 (5 bases). Germline loops: CDR1 MNHNS, CDR2 SASEGT. With 2 bases removed from V and 7 bases from J, the gap between germline ends came to 14 bases. The CDR3 runs to 14 residues.

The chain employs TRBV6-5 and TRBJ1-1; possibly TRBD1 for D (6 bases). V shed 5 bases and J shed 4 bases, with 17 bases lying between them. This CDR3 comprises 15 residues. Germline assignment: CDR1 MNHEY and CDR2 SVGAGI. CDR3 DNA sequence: TGTGCCAGCAGTAGGGGTACAGGGTTGGGCACTGAAGCTTTCTTT. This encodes CASSRGTGLGTEAFF.

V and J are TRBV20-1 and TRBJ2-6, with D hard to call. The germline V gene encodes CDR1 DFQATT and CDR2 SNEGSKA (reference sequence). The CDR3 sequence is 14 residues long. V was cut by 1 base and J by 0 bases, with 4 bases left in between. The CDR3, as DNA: TGCAGTGCTAGAGCTAGCTCTGGGGCCAACGTCCTGACTTTC. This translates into CSARASSGANVLTF.

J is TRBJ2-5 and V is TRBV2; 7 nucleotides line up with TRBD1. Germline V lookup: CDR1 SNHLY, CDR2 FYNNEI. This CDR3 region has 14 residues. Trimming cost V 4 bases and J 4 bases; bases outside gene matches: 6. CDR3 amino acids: CASSGQGGGETQYF. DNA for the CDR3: TGTGCCAGCAGTGGACAGGGTGGGGGAGAGACCCAGTACTTC.

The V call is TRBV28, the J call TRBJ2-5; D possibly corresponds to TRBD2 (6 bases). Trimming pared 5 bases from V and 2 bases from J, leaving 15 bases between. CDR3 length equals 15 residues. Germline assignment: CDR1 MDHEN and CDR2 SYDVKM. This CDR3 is CASSTPGRQQETQYF. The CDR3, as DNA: TGTGCCAGCAGTACCCCGGGGAGGCAGCAAGAGACCCAGTACTTC.

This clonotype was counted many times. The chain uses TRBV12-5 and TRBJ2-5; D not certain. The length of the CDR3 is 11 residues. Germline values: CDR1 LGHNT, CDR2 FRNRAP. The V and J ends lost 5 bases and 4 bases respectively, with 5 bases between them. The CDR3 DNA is TGTGCTAGTGGTGAGAGAGAGACCCAGTACTTC. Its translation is CASGERETQYF.

CDR3 protein: CATSDLTTHEQYF. DNA for the CDR3: TGTGCCACCAGTGATTTGACAACTCACGAGCAGTACTTC. This sequence joins TRBV24-1 and TRBJ2-7; D not certain. The germline V gene encodes CDR1 KGHDR and CDR2 SFDVKD. The CDR3 covers 13 residues. Between the trimmed V and J ends, which lost 0 bases and 5 bases, there was a span of 7 bases.

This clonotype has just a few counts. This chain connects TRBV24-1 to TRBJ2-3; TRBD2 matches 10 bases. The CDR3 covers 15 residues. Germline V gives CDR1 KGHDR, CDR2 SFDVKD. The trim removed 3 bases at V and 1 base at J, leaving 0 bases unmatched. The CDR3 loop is CATSDGTSGTDTQYF. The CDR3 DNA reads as TGTGCCACCAGTGATGGGACTAGCGGCACAGATACGCAGTATTTT.

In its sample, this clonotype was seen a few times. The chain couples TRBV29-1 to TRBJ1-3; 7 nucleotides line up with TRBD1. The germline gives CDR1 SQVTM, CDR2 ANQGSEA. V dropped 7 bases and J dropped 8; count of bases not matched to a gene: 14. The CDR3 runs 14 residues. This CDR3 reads CSARRGLSFDTIYF. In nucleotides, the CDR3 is TGCAGCGCTAGAAGGGGGCTCTCCTTCGACACCATATATTTT.

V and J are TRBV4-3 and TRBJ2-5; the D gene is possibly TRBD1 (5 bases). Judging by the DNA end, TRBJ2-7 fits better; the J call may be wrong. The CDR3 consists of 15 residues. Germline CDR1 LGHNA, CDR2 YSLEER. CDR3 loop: CASSQDPLPGNEQYF. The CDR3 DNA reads TGCGCCAGCAGCCAAGATCCCCTCCCAGGGAACGAGCAGTACTTC.

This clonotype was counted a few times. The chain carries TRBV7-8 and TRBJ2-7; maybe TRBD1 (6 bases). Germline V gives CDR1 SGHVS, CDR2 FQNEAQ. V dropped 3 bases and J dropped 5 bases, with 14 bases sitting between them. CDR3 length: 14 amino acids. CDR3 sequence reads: CASSLLVGTNEQYF. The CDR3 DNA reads TGTGCCAGCAGCTTGCTCGTAGGGACAAACGAGCAGTACTTC.

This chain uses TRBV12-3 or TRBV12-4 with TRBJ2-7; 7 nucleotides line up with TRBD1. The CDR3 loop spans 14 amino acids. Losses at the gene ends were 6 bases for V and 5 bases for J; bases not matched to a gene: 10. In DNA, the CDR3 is TGTGCCAGCAGCCAACTCCTTACAGGGGACGAGCAGTACTTC. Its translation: CASSQLLTGDEQYF.

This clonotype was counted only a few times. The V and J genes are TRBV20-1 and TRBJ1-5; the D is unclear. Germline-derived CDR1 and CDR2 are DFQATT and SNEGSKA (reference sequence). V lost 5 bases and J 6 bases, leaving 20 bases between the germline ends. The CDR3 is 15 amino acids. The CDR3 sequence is CSASANPESGQPQHF. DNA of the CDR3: TGCAGTGCTTCAGCGAACCCGGAGTCTGGTCAGCCCCAGCATTTT.

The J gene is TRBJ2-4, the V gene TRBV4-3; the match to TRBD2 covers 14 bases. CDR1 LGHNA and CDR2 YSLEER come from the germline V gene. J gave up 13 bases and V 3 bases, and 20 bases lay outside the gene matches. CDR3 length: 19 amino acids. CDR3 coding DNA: TGCGCCAGCAGCCACTACCCTGTTCGGACTAGCGGGGGGCCTCCCCTCCAGTACTTC. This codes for CASSHYPVRTSGGPPLQYF.